The T cell receptor (beta chain) under discussion was sequenced for a study of shared clonotypes between healthy human individuals. The CDR3 has 16 amino acids. Looked up from germline, CDR1 is SEHNR and CDR2 is FQNEAQ (reference sequence). V was cut by 4 bases and J by 4 bases, with 19 bases left in between. Terminally differentiated effector memory CD45RA+ cells were left out of the naive CD8 fraction, which was CD45RO-negative and positively selected for CCR7. Measured with immunoSEQ multiplex PCR; TCRdb has only the in-frame clones, and not every one. The sample contains around 2,100,000 clones, about 95% of which appear only once.

The sequence was collected from a man between 18 and 29 years old in good health. V gene TRBV7-9 combines with J gene TRBJ1-1; TRBD1 might be the D (6 bases). Specimen: naive CD8+ T cells sorted from blood. CDR3 coding DNA: TGTGCCAGCAGCTGGCCGCCCGGGACAACATTCACTGAAGCTTTCTTT. It codes for CASSWPPGTTFTEAFF.